These T cell receptor beta chains were read from a single sample in a study of human T cells and chemical hapten exposure. TCRdb re-analysed the 5' RACE reads in MiXCR, keeping a single row per CDR3 protein. The repertoire includes tens of thousands of distinct CDR3 sequences, more than 7% of them detected once, and 2% to 2.5% sits in the top ten. These receptors were collected from a male donor in good health. CDR3s include the opening cysteine and the closing phenylalanine or tryptophan. Each record gives: CDR3 length, D gene, J gene, V gene, clone size, CDR3 protein, CDR3 DNA. The D gene is left open where the match is weak. Size tells how often a clone was seen (once, few, many) or the class of an expanded clone, and some rows leave it out.

len: 13
d_gene: TRBD1
j_gene: TRBJ1-2
v_gene: TRBV7-2
abundance: many
CDR3aa: CASSHDRVRGYTF
CDR3nt: TGTGCCAGCAGCCACGACAGGGTGCGCGGCTACACCTTC

len: 14
d_gene: .
j_gene: TRBJ1-1
v_gene: TRBV4-3
abundance: .
CDR3aa: CASSQSKTNTEAFF
CDR3nt: TGCGCCAGCAGCCAAAGCAAGACGAACACTGAAGCTTTCTTT

len: 14
d_gene: .
j_gene: TRBJ1-3
v_gene: TRBV7-9
abundance: .
CDR3aa: CASSSLIFGNTIYF
CDR3nt: TGTGCCAGCAGCTCGCTGATTTTTGGAAACACCATATATTTT

len: 12
d_gene: .
j_gene: TRBJ1-5
v_gene: TRBV7-2
abundance: .
CDR3aa: CASSLINQPQHF
CDR3nt: TGTGCCAGCAGTTTGATCAATCAGCCCCAGCATTTT

len: 15
d_gene: TRBD2
j_gene: TRBJ2-3
v_gene: TRBV2
abundance: .
CDR3aa: CASRDFAREQDTQYF
CDR3nt: TGTGCCAGCAGGGACTTCGCGCGGGAGCAAGATACGCAGTATTTT

len: 17
d_gene: .
j_gene: TRBJ2-7
v_gene: TRBV6-5
abundance: few
CDR3aa: CASSYGTGTYVEGEQYF
CDR3nt: TGTGCCAGCAGCTACGGAACGGGGACGTATGTGGAGGGCGAGCAGTACTTC

len: 14
d_gene: .
j_gene: TRBJ1-2
v_gene: TRBV10-1
abundance: .
CDR3aa: CASSESGYAYGYTF
CDR3nt: TGCGCCAGCAGTGAGTCAGGCTATGCCTATGGCTACACCTTC

len: 15
d_gene: TRBD2
j_gene: TRBJ2-1
v_gene: TRBV6-5
abundance: .
CDR3aa: CASSPRRAGNNEQFF
CDR3nt: TGTGCCAGCAGTCCCCGGAGAGCGGGAAACAATGAGCAGTTCTTC

len: 14
d_gene: .
j_gene: TRBJ1-5
v_gene: TRBV24-1
abundance: .
CDR3aa: CATSDSGGNQPQHF
CDR3nt: TGTGCCACCAGTGATTCGGGGGGGAATCAGCCCCAGCATTTT

len: 14
d_gene: .
j_gene: TRBJ1-1
v_gene: TRBV11-2
abundance: few
CDR3aa: CASSLSIGGTEAFF
CDR3nt: TGTGCCAGCAGCTTATCGATAGGAGGCACTGAAGCTTTCTTT

len: 14
d_gene: TRBD1
j_gene: TRBJ2-1
v_gene: TRBV27
abundance: many
CDR3aa: CASSPGQGVNEQFF
CDR3nt: TGTGCCAGCAGTCCAGGACAGGGCGTCAATGAGCAGTTCTTC

len: 15
d_gene: .
j_gene: TRBJ1-5
v_gene: TRBV7-9
abundance: few
CDR3aa: CASSSHDRPHQPQHF
CDR3nt: TGTGCCAGCAGCTCGCACGACAGGCCTCATCAGCCCCAGCATTTT

len: 15
d_gene: .
j_gene: TRBJ2-3
v_gene: TRBV29-1
abundance: many
CDR3aa: CSVEGGLSRADTQYF
CDR3nt: TGCAGCGTTGAAGGAGGGTTGTCGCGCGCAGATACGCAGTATTTT

len: 16
d_gene: TRBD2
j_gene: TRBJ2-3
v_gene: TRBV6-4
abundance: many
CDR3aa: CASSASTSGGPDTQYF
CDR3nt: TGTGCCAGCAGTGCGAGTACTAGCGGGGGGCCAGATACGCAGTATTTT

len: 13
d_gene: TRBD2
j_gene: TRBJ2-1
v_gene: TRBV27
abundance: few
CDR3aa: CASRSGWINEQFF
CDR3nt: TGTGCCAGCCGTAGCGGGTGGATCAATGAGCAGTTCTTC

len: 13
d_gene: .
j_gene: TRBJ2-4
v_gene: TRBV7-2
abundance: many
CDR3aa: CASSLVAENIQYF
CDR3nt: TGTGCCAGCAGCTTAGTAGCCGAAAACATTCAGTACTTC

len: 14
d_gene: .
j_gene: TRBJ1-5
v_gene: TRBV7-9
abundance: few
CDR3aa: CASSNLATSKPQHF
CDR3nt: TGTGCCAGCAGCAACCTGGCTACATCAAAGCCCCAGCATTTT

len: 17
d_gene: .
j_gene: TRBJ1-1
v_gene: TRBV10-2
abundance: few
CDR3aa: CASSEYGVEGENTEAFF
CDR3nt: TGCGCCAGCAGTGAGTATGGTGTGGAGGGGGAGAACACTGAAGCTTTCTTT

len: 14
d_gene: .
j_gene: TRBJ2-7
v_gene: TRBV18
abundance: many
CDR3aa: CASSPERQTYEQYF
CDR3nt: TGTGCCAGCTCACCGGAGAGACAGACCTACGAGCAGTACTTC

len: 16
d_gene: .
j_gene: TRBJ2-1
v_gene: TRBV9
abundance: many
CDR3aa: CASSGSNPASYNEQFF
CDR3nt: TGTGCCAGCAGCGGATCAAATCCGGCCTCCTACAATGAGCAGTTCTTC

len: 14
d_gene: .
j_gene: TRBJ2-5
v_gene: TRBV27
abundance: many
CDR3aa: CASSFVGGQETQYF
CDR3nt: TGTGCCAGCAGTTTTGTGGGAGGCCAGGAGACCCAGTACTTC

len: 17
d_gene: TRBD1
j_gene: TRBJ1-1
v_gene: TRBV6-5
abundance: many
CDR3aa: CASSYRSWGQENTEAFF
CDR3nt: TGTGCCAGCAGTTACCGTTCGTGGGGACAGGAGAACACTGAAGCTTTCTTT

len: 12
d_gene: .
j_gene: TRBJ2-1
v_gene: TRBV20-1
abundance: many
CDR3aa: CSVGAKYNEQFF
CDR3nt: TGCAGTGTCGGGGCGAAATACAATGAGCAGTTCTTC

len: 14
d_gene: .
j_gene: TRBJ1-6
v_gene: TRBV28
abundance: few
CDR3aa: CASNPGQSNSPLHF
CDR3nt: TGTGCCAGCAACCCGGGACAAAGTAATTCACCCCTCCACTTT

len: 14
d_gene: .
j_gene: TRBJ2-3
v_gene: TRBV20-1
abundance: .
CDR3aa: CSAIGGASTDTQYF
CDR3nt: TGCAGTGCTATTGGCGGGGCTAGCACAGATACGCAGTATTTT

len: 15
d_gene: TRBD2
j_gene: TRBJ2-3
v_gene: TRBV5-6
abundance: few
CDR3aa: CASSWGTSERDTQYF
CDR3nt: TGTGCCAGCAGCTGGGGGACTAGCGAGCGAGATACGCAGTATTTT

len: 14
d_gene: .
j_gene: TRBJ1-4
v_gene: TRBV6-1
abundance: many
CDR3aa: CASNFMLGSEKLFF
CDR3nt: TGTGCCAGCAACTTTATGTTAGGGAGTGAAAAACTGTTTTTT

len: 16
d_gene: .
j_gene: TRBJ1-1
v_gene: TRBV7-9
abundance: few
CDR3aa: CASSLEGGSLNTEAFF
CDR3nt: TGTGCCAGCAGCTTAGAGGGCGGCAGCTTGAACACTGAAGCTTTCTTT

len: 16
d_gene: TRBD2
j_gene: TRBJ2-7
v_gene: TRBV29-1
abundance: .
CDR3aa: CSVEGGGTSGDYEQYF
CDR3nt: TGCAGCGTTGAAGGGGGGGGGACTAGCGGGGACTACGAGCAGTACTTC

len: 15
d_gene: .
j_gene: TRBJ1-5
v_gene: TRBV15
abundance: few
CDR3aa: CATSRDDGVNQPQHF
CDR3nt: TGTGCCACCAGCAGAGATGACGGGGTAAATCAGCCCCAGCATTTT

len: 16
d_gene: .
j_gene: TRBJ2-3
v_gene: TRBV29-1
abundance: many
CDR3aa: CSVEKGWGFDTDTQYF
CDR3nt: TGCAGCGTTGAAAAAGGCTGGGGCTTTGACACAGATACGCAGTATTTT

len: 12
d_gene: .
j_gene: TRBJ1-1
v_gene: TRBV25-1
abundance: few
CDR3aa: CASRELNTEAFF
CDR3nt: TGTGCCAGCAGGGAACTAAACACTGAAGCTTTCTTT

len: 14
d_gene: .
j_gene: TRBJ1-2
v_gene: TRBV15
abundance: few
CDR3aa: CATSLTIEIYGYTF
CDR3nt: TGTGCCACCAGCTTGACTATAGAGATCTATGGCTACACCTTC

len: 16
d_gene: .
j_gene: TRBJ2-3
v_gene: TRBV5-4
abundance: few
CDR3aa: CASSLVGVAGTDTQYF
CDR3nt: TGTGCCAGCAGCTTGGTCGGGGTAGCGGGCACAGATACGCAGTATTTT

len: 16
d_gene: .
j_gene: TRBJ2-3
v_gene: TRBV18
abundance: many
CDR3aa: CASSPPGTSSTDTQYF
CDR3nt: TGTGCCAGCTCACCACCGGGGACTTCTAGCACAGATACGCAGTATTTT

len: 14
d_gene: TRBD2
j_gene: TRBJ2-7
v_gene: TRBV7-2
abundance: many
CDR3aa: CASSLTRGAYEQYF
CDR3nt: TGTGCCAGCAGCTTAACGCGGGGGGCCTACGAGCAGTACTTC

len: 14
d_gene: .
j_gene: TRBJ2-5
v_gene: TRBV25-1
abundance: many
CDR3aa: CASSESGGQETQYF
CDR3nt: TGTGCCAGCAGTGAAAGTGGAGGGCAGGAGACCCAGTACTTC